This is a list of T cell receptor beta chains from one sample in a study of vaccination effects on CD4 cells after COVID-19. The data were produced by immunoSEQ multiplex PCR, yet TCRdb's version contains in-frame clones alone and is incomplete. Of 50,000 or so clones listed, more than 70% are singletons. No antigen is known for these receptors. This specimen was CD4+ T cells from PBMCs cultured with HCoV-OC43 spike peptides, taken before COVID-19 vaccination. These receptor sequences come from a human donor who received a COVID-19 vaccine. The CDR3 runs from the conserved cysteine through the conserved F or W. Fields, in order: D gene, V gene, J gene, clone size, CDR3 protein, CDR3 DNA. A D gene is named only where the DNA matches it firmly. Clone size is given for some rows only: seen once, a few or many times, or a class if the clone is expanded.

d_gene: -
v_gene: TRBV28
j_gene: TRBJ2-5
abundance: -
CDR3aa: CASSLGRLETQYF
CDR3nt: TGTGCCAGCAGTCTCGGACGGCTTGAGACCCAGTACTTC

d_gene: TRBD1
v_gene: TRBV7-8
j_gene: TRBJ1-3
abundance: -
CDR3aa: CASSPGTGGSLSGNTIYF
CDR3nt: TGTGCCAGCAGCCCCGGGACAGGGGGTAGTCTCTCTGGAAACACCATATATTTT

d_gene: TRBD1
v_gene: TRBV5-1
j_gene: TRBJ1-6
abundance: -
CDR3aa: CASSLTGGNSPLHF
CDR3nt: TGCGCCAGCAGCTTGACAGGGGGTAATTCACCCCTCCACTTT

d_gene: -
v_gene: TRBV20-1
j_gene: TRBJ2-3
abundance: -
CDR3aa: CSASQGNTDTQYF
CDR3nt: TGCAGTGCTAGTCAGGGTAACACAGATACGCAGTATTTT

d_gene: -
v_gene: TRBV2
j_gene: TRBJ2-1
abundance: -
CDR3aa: CASSDEESYNEQFF
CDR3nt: TGTGCCAGCAGTGATGAGGAATCCTACAATGAGCAGTTCTTC

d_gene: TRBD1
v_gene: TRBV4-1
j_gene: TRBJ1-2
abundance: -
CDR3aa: CASSQGLRQGNYGYTF
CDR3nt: TGCGCCAGCAGCCAAGGCCTGAGACAGGGAAACTATGGCTACACCTTC

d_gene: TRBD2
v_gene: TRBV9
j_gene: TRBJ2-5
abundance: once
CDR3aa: CASSVGTSGGQETQYF
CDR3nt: TGTGCCAGCAGCGTTGGGACTAGCGGGGGCCAAGAGACCCAGTACTTC

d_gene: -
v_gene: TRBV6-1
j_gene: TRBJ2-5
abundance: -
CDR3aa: CASSESKETQYF
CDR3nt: TGTGCCAGCAGTGAATCTAAAGAGACCCAGTACTTC

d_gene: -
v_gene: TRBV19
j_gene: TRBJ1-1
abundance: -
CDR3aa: CASSLTGNTEAFF
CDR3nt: TGTGCCAGTAGCCTCACAGGGAACACTGAAGCTTTCTTT

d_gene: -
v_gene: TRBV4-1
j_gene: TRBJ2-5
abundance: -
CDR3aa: CASSQDYEKTQYF
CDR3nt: TGCGCCAGCAGCCAAGATTATGAGAAGACCCAGTACTTC

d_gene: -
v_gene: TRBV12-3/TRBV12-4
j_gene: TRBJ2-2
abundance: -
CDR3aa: CASTDTGELFF
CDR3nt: TGTGCCAGCACCGACACCGGGGAGCTGTTTTTT

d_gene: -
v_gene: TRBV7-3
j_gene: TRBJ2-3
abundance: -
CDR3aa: CASSLGYDGDTQYF
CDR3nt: TGTGCCAGCAGCTTAGGGTACGATGGGGATACGCAGTATTTT

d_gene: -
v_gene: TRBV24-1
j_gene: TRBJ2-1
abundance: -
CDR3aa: CATSDPGSVGEQFF
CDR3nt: TGTGCCACCAGTGACCCCGGGAGCGTCGGTGAGCAGTTCTTC

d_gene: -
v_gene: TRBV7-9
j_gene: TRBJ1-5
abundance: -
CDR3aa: CASSLVGSQHQPQHF
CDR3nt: TGTGCCAGCAGCTTAGTAGGATCCCAACATCAGCCCCAGCATTTT

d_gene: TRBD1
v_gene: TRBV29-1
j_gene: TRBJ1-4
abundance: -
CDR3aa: CSHTGGPNEKLFF
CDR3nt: TGCAGCCACACAGGGGGCCCTAATGAAAAACTGTTTTTT